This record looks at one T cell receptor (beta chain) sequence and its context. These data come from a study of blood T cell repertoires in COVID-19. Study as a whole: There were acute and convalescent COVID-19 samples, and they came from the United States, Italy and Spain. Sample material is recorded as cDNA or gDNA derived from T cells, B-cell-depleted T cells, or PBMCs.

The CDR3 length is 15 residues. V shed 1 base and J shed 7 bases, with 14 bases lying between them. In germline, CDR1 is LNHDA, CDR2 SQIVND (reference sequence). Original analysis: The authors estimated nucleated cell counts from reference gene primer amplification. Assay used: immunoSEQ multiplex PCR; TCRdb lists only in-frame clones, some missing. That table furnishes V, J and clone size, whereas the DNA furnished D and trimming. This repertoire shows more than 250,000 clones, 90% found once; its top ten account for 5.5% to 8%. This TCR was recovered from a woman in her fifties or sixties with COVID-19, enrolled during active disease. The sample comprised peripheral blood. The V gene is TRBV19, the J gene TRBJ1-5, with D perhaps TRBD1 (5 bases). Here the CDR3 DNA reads TGTGCCAGTAGTATAGGGGGCAGGGAGGGGCAGCCCCAGCATTTT. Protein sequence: CASSIGGREGQPQHF. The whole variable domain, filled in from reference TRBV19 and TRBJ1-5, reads DGGITQSPKYLFRKEGQNVTLSCEQNLNHDAMYWYRQDPGQGLRLIYYSQIVNDFQKGDIAEGYSVSREKKESFPLTVTSAQKNPTAFYLCASSIGGREGQPQHFGDGTRLSIL.